Listed here are 20 T cell receptor beta chains from one sample, sequenced in a study of T cell responses to AZD1222 COVID-19 vaccine. Generated by immunoSEQ multiplex PCR, the TCRdb table keeps only in-frame clones and is missing some. The repertoire consists of around 200,000 clones, with 88% occurring once and the leading ten covering 25% to 30%. The sample here was peripheral blood, taken 28 days after the second AZD1222 dose. These receptors all come from an adult who received the AZD1222 COVID-19 vaccine.

This clone was seen more than once but under ten times. The chain combines TRBV30 with TRBJ2-7; D may be TRBD2 (6 bases). Trimming took off 3 bases at V and 0 bases at J, with 9 bases between the two ends. Germline assignment: CDR1 GTSNPN and CDR2 SVGIG (reference sequence). The CDR3 contains 13 residues. The CDR3 nucleotides read TGTGCCTGGAGGGAGCGGGCCTCCTACGAGCAGTACTTC. This encodes CAWRERASYEQYF.

The chain links TRBV7-3 to TRBJ2-2; 11 bases line up with TRBD2. Germline CDR1 and CDR2: SGHTA and FQGTGA. V dropped 5 bases and J dropped 4; count of bases not matched to a gene: 3. The CDR3 extends over 15 amino acids. CDR3 in DNA: TGTGCCAGCAGCCCGGGGACTAGCGGCACCGGGGAGCTGTTTTTT. Protein product: CASSPGTSGTGELFF.

The rearrangement links TRBV7-2 to TRBJ2-1; D unclear. This CDR3 has 15 residues. Germline values: CDR1 SGHTA, CDR2 FQGNSA. Trimming took off 7 bases at V and 9 bases at J, with 22 bases between the two ends. In DNA, the CDR3 is TGTGCCAGCACCCCCGAGATTATCTTCGACGGTGAGCAGTTCTTC. Translating gives CASTPEIIFDGEQFF. The full variable domain, with the rest looked up from reference TRBV7-2 and TRBJ2-1, is GAGVSQSPSNKVTEKGKDVELRCDPISGHTALYWYRQSLGQGLEFLIYFQGNSAPDKSGLPSDRFSAERTGGSVSTLTIQRTQQEDSAVYLCASTPEIIFDGEQFFGPGTRLTVL.

This chain uses TRBV9 with TRBJ1-1, with 9 bases matching TRBD1. Per the germline V gene, CDR1 is SGDLS and CDR2 is YYNGEE. The V and J ends lost 3 bases and 8 bases, in that order; junction bases with no gene match: 14. CDR3 length equals 16 residues. The DNA of the CDR3 is TGTGCCAGCAGCGCATCCCCCCGACAGGGGGATGGGGAAGCTTTCTTT. It specifies CASSASPRQGDGEAFF.

The chain uses TRBV4-3 and TRBJ2-3, with D perhaps matching TRBD2 (6 bases). The V gene lost 4 bases and the J gene lost 2 bases, with 13 bases spanning the gap. The CDR3 runs to 15 residues. Germline-derived CDR1 and CDR2 are LGHNA and YSLEER. CDR3: CASSPGGSATDTQYF. The CDR3 coding sequence is TGCGCCAGCAGCCCCGGGGGTAGCGCCACAGATACGCAGTATTTT.

The J gene is TRBJ2-1, the V gene TRBV5-5, with 12 nucleotides matching TRBD2. The CDR3 length is 16 residues. The J segment lost 7 bases and the V segment lost 4 bases, leaving 9 bases of the junction unmatched. Germline loops: CDR1 SGHKS, CDR2 YYEKEE (reference sequence). The CDR3 DNA reads as TGTGCCAGCAGCGATACACTAGCGGGAGGCGGGAATGAGCAGTTCTTC. Translation: CASSDTLAGGGNEQFF.

The genes are TRBV28 and TRBJ2-7, with 11 positions matching TRBD2. With 3 bases clipped from V and 3 bases from J, the junction kept 10 bases outside the gene matches. The germline CDR1 and CDR2 sequences are MDHEN and SYDVKM. The CDR3 covers 17 residues. The CDR3 coding sequence is TGTGCCAGCAGTTTCAGGCTAGCGGGAGGCCGGGACTACGAGCAGTACTTC. Its translation is CASSFRLAGGRDYEQYF.

The chain recombines TRBV7-9 with TRBJ2-5; no firm D call. Deletions cut 6 bases from V and 1 base from J, with 3 bases between. Germline V gene sequence: CDR1 SEHNR, CDR2 FQNEAQ (reference sequence). The CDR3 covers 11 residues. The CDR3 spells CASRAQETQYF. The CDR3 bases are TGTGCCAGCAGGGCCCAAGAGACCCAGTACTTC.

This sequence joins TRBV7-8 and TRBJ2-1; D possibly corresponds to TRBD2 (5 bases). Trimming pared 1 base from V and 9 bases from J, leaving 22 bases between. This CDR3 has 17 residues. Germline lookup yields CDR1 SGHVS and CDR2 FQNEAQ. CDR3 bases: TGTGCCAGCAGCTTAGTCGGCGGCGGGTCTATGGTGGGTGAGCAGTTCTTC. Translating gives CASSLVGGGSMVGEQFF.

The chain joins TRBV9 to TRBJ2-1; 10 bases map to TRBD2. The V gene end was trimmed by 4 bases and the J gene end by 2 bases; junction bases not matched to a gene: 6. CDR3 size: 16 residues. Per germline, CDR1 SGDLS and CDR2 YYNGEE. The CDR3, as DNA: TGTGCCAGCAGCCCAGGACTAGCGGAGCCCTACAATGAGCAGTTCTTC. This translates into CASSPGLAEPYNEQFF.

V gene TRBV7-9 combines with J gene TRBJ2-5; D is undetermined. The CDR3 spans 13 residues. Germline V lookup: CDR1 SEHNR, CDR2 FQNEAQ (reference sequence). Trimming removed 5 bases from V and 1 base from J, with 8 bases in between. The CDR3 DNA is TGTGCCAGCAGCCGTGTGAGCCAAGAGACCCAGTACTTC. Encoded protein: CASSRVSQETQYF.

V and J are TRBV18 and TRBJ2-2, with 10 bases matching TRBD2. The germline gives CDR1 KGHSH, CDR2 LQKENI. CDR3 length equals 17 residues. The trim removed 1 base at V and 6 bases at J, leaving 8 bases unmatched. The CDR3 region has the DNA TGTGCCAGCTCACCACTCATTTCTAGCGGGAGTGCCGGGGAGCTGTTTTTT. It encodes CASSPLISSGSAGELFF.

This clone was detected only a few times. The V call is TRBV28, the J call TRBJ2-7, with 7 bases aligning to TRBD2. The germline V gene encodes CDR1 MDHEN and CDR2 SYDVKM. The CDR3 is 15 residues long. With 3 bases clipped from V and 0 bases from J, the junction kept 5 bases outside the gene matches. CDR3 protein: CASSFGTTYSYEQYF. The CDR3 DNA reads TGTGCCAGCAGTTTTGGGACTACCTACTCCTACGAGCAGTACTTC.

J is TRBJ2-3 and V is TRBV5-4; 12 bases line up with TRBD2. Germline assignment: CDR1 SGHNT and CDR2 YYREEE (reference sequence). The junction had 8 bases not matched to a gene; V was cut back by 2 bases and J by 7 bases. CDR3 length equals 16 residues. The CDR3 is CASSFPALAGGHTQYF. Here the CDR3 DNA reads TGTGCCAGCAGCTTCCCAGCACTAGCGGGAGGACATACGCAGTATTTT.

The chain uses TRBV12-3 or TRBV12-4 and TRBJ1-2; D gene unclear. Trimming removed 8 bases at V and 2 bases at J, with 12 bases between. The CDR3 has 13 residues. CDR3 in amino acids: CASVPAVNYGYTF. For the CDR3, the DNA is TGTGCCAGCGTTCCGGCAGTCAACTATGGCTACACCTTC.

Comments on this clone: Other DNA sequences in this sample translate to the same CDR3. This chain connects TRBV28 to TRBJ2-2, with D maybe TRBD1 (6 bases). V was shortened by 4 bases and J by 1 base, with 7 bases between the two germline ends. Germline CDR1 is MDHEN and CDR2 is SYDVKM. The CDR3 has 14 residues. The CDR3 bases are TGTGCCAGCAGTTCGGGACAGAACACCGGGGAGCTGTTTTTT. Translation gives CASSSGQNTGELFF.

The chain carries TRBV3-1 (or the pseudogene TRBV3-2) and TRBJ2-1; 12 bases are shared with TRBD2. This CDR3 region has 16 residues. Germline CDR1 LGHDT, CDR2 YNNKEL (reference sequence). Trimming cost V 4 bases and J 7 bases; bases outside gene matches: 8. CDR3 residues: CASSRVGTSGFNEQFF. The CDR3 DNA follows: TGTGCCAGCAGCCGAGTTGGGACTAGCGGGTTTAATGAGCAGTTCTTC.

The CDR3 DNA sequence: TGCGCCAGCAGCTCCCGGGATAGGGGTGGCGAGCAGTACTTC. Translating gives CASSSRDRGGEQYF. The J gene is TRBJ2-7, the V gene TRBV5-1; D may be TRBD1 or TRBD2 (5 bases each). Trimming shortened V by 3 bases and J by 6 bases, and 16 bases separated the two germline ends. The CDR3 length is 14 residues. Germline V gene sequence: CDR1 SGHRS, CDR2 YFSETQ.

The V call is TRBV29-1, the J call TRBJ2-1; D unclear. V was clipped by 4 bases and J by 7 bases, with 14 bases between them. Germline values: CDR1 SQVTM, CDR2 ANQGSEA. The CDR3 is 13 residues long. CDR3 nucleotides: TGCAGCGTTGGTCAGGTGGTGATGAATGAGCAGTTCTTC. Its protein is CSVGQVVMNEQFF.

J is TRBJ2-4 and V is TRBV9; 9 bases are shared with TRBD1. The CDR3 is made up of 16 amino acids. Germline loops: CDR1 SGDLS, CDR2 YYNGEE. With 0 bases clipped from V and 8 bases from J, the junction kept 9 bases outside the gene matches. CDR3 loop: CASSVETGTGMDIQYF. CDR3 bases: TGTGCCAGCAGCGTAGAGACCGGGACAGGGATGGACATTCAGTACTTC.